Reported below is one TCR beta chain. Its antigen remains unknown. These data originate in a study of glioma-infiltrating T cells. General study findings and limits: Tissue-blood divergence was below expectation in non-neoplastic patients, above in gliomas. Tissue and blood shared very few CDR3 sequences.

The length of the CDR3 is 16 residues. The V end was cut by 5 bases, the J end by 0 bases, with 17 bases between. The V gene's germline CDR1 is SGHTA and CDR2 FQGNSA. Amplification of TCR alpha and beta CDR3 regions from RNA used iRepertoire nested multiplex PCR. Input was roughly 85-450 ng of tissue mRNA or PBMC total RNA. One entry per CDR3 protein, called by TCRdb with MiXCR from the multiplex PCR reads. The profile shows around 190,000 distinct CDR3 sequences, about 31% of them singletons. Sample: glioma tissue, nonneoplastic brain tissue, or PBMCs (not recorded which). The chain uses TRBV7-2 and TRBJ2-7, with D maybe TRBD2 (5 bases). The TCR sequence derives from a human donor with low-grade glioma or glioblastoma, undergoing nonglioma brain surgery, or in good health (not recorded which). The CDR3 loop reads CASSPMRRATSYEQYF. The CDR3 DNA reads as TGTGCCAGCAGCCCTATGCGGCGGGCGACCTCCTACGAGCAGTACTTC.